This T cell receptor (beta chain) comes out of a study of blood T cell repertoires in COVID-19. The Seattle patients, enrolled during active infection, were followed longitudinally. This CDR3 is 16 amino acids long. V lost 2 bases and J lost 9; bases outside the gene matches: 13. Germline lookup yields CDR1 SGDLS and CDR2 YYNGEE. This table comes from immunoSEQ multiplex PCR, and its TCRdb copy is limited to in-frame clones, with some not included. The table lists about 98,000 clones, roughly 92% of them singletons, with around 2% in the top ten. The TCR was taken from a woman between 45 and 60 years old with COVID-19, enrolled during active disease. The specimen was peripheral blood. The rearrangement joins TRBV9 to TRBJ2-2, with 7 positions matching TRBD1. CDR3 amino acids: CASSVDREFFGRELFF. CDR3 nucleotides: TGTGCCAGCAGCGTTGACAGGGAATTCTTTGGTCGGGAGCTGTTTTTT.